This section outlines one TCR beta chain sequence together with its context. Its antigen is unknown. This CDR3 is built from 14 residues. The germline V and J ends were trimmed by 8 bases and 3 bases, with 15 bases remaining between them. The germline gives CDR1 MNHNY, CDR2 SVGAGI (reference sequence). These data belong to a study of Ad26.COV2.S vaccination and SARS-CoV-2 variants. Study background: Ad26.COV2.S shots went into the muscle once or twice, 56 days apart. Study-wide findings and caveats: Recipients of either vaccine or placebo displayed similar breadth of non-spike TCRs.

Specified treatment: around 19 received Ad26.COV2.S at low or high dose, single or two shots; five or six received placebo; per-sample allocation not given. Day 63 after the first vaccine or placebo injection was the time point for sampling. The donor was a Boston adult aged 18-55 years. The repertoire was sequenced with immunoSEQ multiplex PCR; TCRdb's copy has only in-frame clones and lacks some. The sample consists of some 640,000 clones, 70% to 90% of them appearing once. V usage is TRBV6-6 and J usage is TRBJ2-3; D possibly corresponds to TRBD2 (6 bases). The material was peripheral blood, obtained in a trial of Ad26.COV2.S vaccine versus placebo. The sequence was collected from a person between 18 and 60 years old who received the Ad26.COV2.S COVID-19 vaccine or a placebo. This CDR3 reads CASRGDWGTDTQYF. The CDR3, as DNA: TGTGCCAGCCGAGGGGACTGGGGAACAGATACGCAGTATTTT.